This T cell receptor beta chain was captured by sequencing in a study of cytomegalovirus exposure and HLA in healthy donors (dated by TCRdb to 2017 to 2019). Regarding the complete study: An earlier analysis of a few hundred of the donors reported approximately 300 Gb of sequence data and about 120 million unique TCR beta sequences obtained from roughly 180 million T cells. Roughly 300 gigabases of sequencing data and 70 million to 100 million unique TCR sequences were included in an early release covering 500 to 750 HLA-typed donors. The genetic ancestry cluster associated with self-reported Caucasian donors included around four fifths of the 300 to 450 genotyped donors. The aim of the study was to test whether cataloging public T cell receptors could identify signatures of past pathogen exposure. The T cell repertoires of some 670 subjects were profiled by immunosequencing and related to cytomegalovirus serostatus. Besides the first cohort of some 670 subjects, a separate validation cohort made up of roughly 130 different subjects was used. The study combined high-throughput TCR immunosequencing, statistical association of individual TCRs with disease status, and machine learning to predict cytomegalovirus infection status. In a later analysis, previously published TCR beta repertoires from fewer than 750 donors were re-analyzed and high-resolution HLA genotyping was added so that TCR occurrence patterns could be studied. Rather than drawing on any new phenotypic data, the later analysis identified candidate immune exposures from TCR beta sequences and the way those sequences occurred across donors. In an earlier analysis of a few hundred of the donors, high-throughput TCR beta sequencing was used to judge whether each TCR beta V gene segment behaved as functional or pseudogenic. Donor age, sex, ethnicity and CMV serostatus were compiled alongside the repertoire data. A later genetic analysis used genome-wide SNP genotypes for 398 of the 666 donors, treating that subset as a discovery cohort. Every discovery cohort repertoire had been produced on one sequencing platform. Both class I and class II loci were covered by HLA typing, at four-digit resolution. The number of donors typed differed by locus, with 629-630 for A, B, C, DRB1 and DQB1, around 520 for DQA1, 600 to 610 for DPA1, and under 490 for DPB1. Four or five DR-DQ haplotypes were handled as single units for association and clustering because linkage in the cohort was strong. Among 398 genotyped donors of the cohort, an average of approximately 240,000 unique TCR beta nucleotide sequences were sequenced per donor, 15% to 20% of them non-productive. The study at large found these results: According to a later analysis, TCR association rates differed among HLA loci, with DRB1 alleles showing the most associated TCRs and HLA-C alleles showing the fewest. HLA typing was unavailable for some donors at each locus, so association tests used only the typed subset. Sequencing depth was assumed to be roughly uniform across donors in the presence/absence analyses, though that assumption may not hold. In vitro tests confirmed that a few of the cytomegalovirus-associated TCR beta chains recognize cytomegalovirus antigens. The classifier was reported to diagnose cytomegalovirus status with high specificity and sensitivity in both the original cohort and the validation cohort. A later analysis found that HLA-associated TCR beta chains were more clonally expanded and had lower generation probabilities than equally common non-associated chains. The 87-base-pair reads could not distinguish some IMGT-functional V segments, including TRBV6-2 and TRBV6-3, so those segments were excluded. A further reported finding was that TCR beta sequences accurately predicted the HLA-A and HLA-B alleles for most subjects in the first cohort. A later genetic analysis reported fewer N-insertions in productive TCRs among donors in an Asian-associated ancestry cluster than the 666-donor mean. A total of fewer than 200 TCR beta chains were listed by the study as associated with cytomegalovirus. Most TCR sequences were seen in very few donors, while some public TCRs were found in many individuals. Strong co-occurrence of HLA alleles, especially DR and DQ, made assigning TCR associations to individual alleles difficult. A later analysis found that most CMV-associated TCR beta chains appeared HLA-restricted, with HLA associations seemingly driven largely by CMV exposure. A later analysis reported that several top co-occurrence clusters appeared linked to parvovirus B19, influenza, CMV and Epstein-Barr virus. Broadly in line with IMGT annotations, most TCR beta V segments showed up in productive rearrangements about 90% or about 30% of the time in an earlier analysis of some 590 of the donors. The authors suggested that the approach could potentially be extended to other disease states and immunological phenotypes. Specific HLA alleles were associated with 15,000 to 20,000 TCR beta sequences at a false discovery rate of 0.05 in a later analysis. In this cohort, only TCR beta chains were sequenced, and detectable features were limited by the absence of alpha or paired-chain data. A cluster of highly shared sequence variants was judged likely to be a technical artifact of the sequencing pipeline. Linkage disequilibrium might explain the correlated functional status among segregating V segments, but an unknown experimental factor could not be ruled out. A later genetic analysis associated a missense DCLRE1C variant with V-gene and J-gene trimming of TCR beta chains, and an independent cohort replicated the association. For the cohort, immune exposure information was limited to CMV serostatus. About 17 rarely observed V segments, including chromosome 9 orphons, were excluded from the earlier analysis of just under 600 of the donors because counts were too low.

Counted from cysteine to phenylalanine, this CDR3 has 14 amino acids. The DNA shown is the 42-base CDR3, in frame from base 1. Trimming removed 7 bases from V and 2 bases from J; the gene matches leave 4 bases unexplained. Sequences SQVTM (CDR1) and ANQGSEA (CDR2) are obtained from the germline V gene. Turning to this clone: This clone's antigen is unknown. Base qualities are missing; no much larger clone stands one base away.

To prepare the library, the immunoSEQ multiplex PCR assay was applied. For the multiplex PCR, a mixture combining 60 forward primers for TCR Vbeta segments and 13 reverse primers for TCR Jbeta segments was used. The CDR3 region of rearranged TCR beta genes was amplified from genomic DNA with a multiplex PCR assay. On the Illumina HiSeq System, the amplified TCR beta libraries were sequenced as 87-base-pair reads. Turning to the authors' computational methods: A later analysis tallied around 80 million unique TCR beta chains across the 666 repertoires, and some 10 million of those chains were shared by two or more donors. Raw reads were error-corrected and collapsed into unique sequences with a nearest-neighbor algorithm that merged closely related sequences to remove PCR and sequencing errors. Alignment of CDR3 sequences to IMGT reference sequences was used to assign V, D and J gene segments. For a sequence to be retained, a match of at least six nucleotides was required to both a V gene segment and a J gene segment. A rearrangement counted as productive if the CDR3 had no stop codons and remained in frame with V and J, and every other rearrangement counted as non-productive. CDR3 was defined by IMGT convention, running from the second conserved V-encoded cysteine to the conserved J-encoded phenylalanine. The earlier analysis of about 560 of the donors excluded any sequence lacking an unambiguous match to a single V gene segment. An earlier analysis of roughly 590 of the donors called V segments functional above 56.7% productive rearrangements and segregating when the between-donor standard deviation exceeded 5%. A statistical classification framework was built for diagnosing cytomegalovirus status from the catalog of TCR beta chain sequences. V and J gene assignment, in a later analysis, came from comparing TCR nucleotide sequences with IMGT/GENE-DB human TR gene sequences. Using the TCRdist pipeline, a later analysis assigned CDR3 sequences along with most-parsimonious VDJ recombination scenarios. In a later analysis, each TCR beta chain was defined by its CDR3 amino acid sequence together with its V-gene family, and reads lacking a unique V-gene family were excluded. A later analysis removed 592 highly shared, low-generation-probability nucleotide sequences to deal with suspected cross-contamination and a sequencing artifact. For each public chain, a later analysis derived a clonal expansion index from normalized ranks of inferred template counts within each repertoire. In a later analysis, generation probabilities were computed with a VDJ recombination model fitted to out-of-frame rearrangements, and the resulting probabilities were checked against IGoR. Hypergeometric tests were used in a later analysis to score TCR-TCR, TCR-HLA and TCR-CMV co-occurrence, with a repertoire-size bias correction applied to the TCR pairs. False discovery rates were estimated in a later analysis by permuting HLA or CMV assignments 20 times. In a later analysis, co-occurring TCRs were grouped with DBSCAN, and TCRdist sequence similarity was added when clustering was performed within HLA-allele-positive subsets. For co-occurrence clustering, repertoires with fewer than 30,000 or more than 120,000 public chains were excluded, along with roughly 5 repertoires with anomalous nucleotide sharing. TCRdb limited this immuneACCESS table to in-frame rearrangements with V and J called. A share of clones is missing; checked studies link under half to unresolved V genes, and the rest is unexplained. V, J and clone size were drawn from that table, and D and trimming were deduced from the DNA. In this sample the table shows some 180,000 clones, roughly 85% of which occur a single time. The ten largest account for approximately 2.2% of the sample.

The cohort was made up of approximately 700 healthy bone marrow donors. At the time of sampling, every cohort member was nominally healthy, though immune exposures that went unrecorded were likely present. The donor was CMV seronegative and was included in the group of about 350 seronegative cohort members. Every donor gave a peripheral blood sample, and the peripheral blood mononuclear cells from that sample were used for TCR beta sequencing. Genomic DNA extraction from the blood cell samples was performed with the Qiagen DNeasy Blood Extraction Kit. Sample: PBMCs. The receptor was isolated from a woman between 45 and 60 years old in good health and CMV-seronegative. The V and J genes are TRBV29-1 and TRBJ2-1, with 11 middle bases fitting TRBD2. This receptor carries the CDR3 CSGLAGGPYNEQFF. The nucleotides read TGCAGCGGTTTAGCGGGAGGGCCCTACAATGAGCAGTTCTTC.